The 2 T cell receptor beta chains below all came from one sample that was sequenced in a study of OX40 agonist ivuxolimab in advanced cancers. Some clones are missing from TCRdb's copy, which holds only in-frame ones; the method was immunoSEQ multiplex PCR. The sample includes roughly 25,000 clones, about nine tenths of them seen just once. The material was CD4+ or CD8+ T cells sorted from blood, obtained in a trial of the OX40 agonist ivuxolimab. The receptors were sampled from an adult with an advanced solid tumor such as melanoma, head and neck, liver or kidney cancer.

In this sample, this clone is large (0.1 to 1%). The chain carries TRBV6-4 and TRBJ2-1; 9 bases map to TRBD2. CDR3 length: 15 amino acids. Losses at the gene ends were 2 bases for V and 7 bases for J; bases not matched to a gene: 6. The germline gives CDR1 MRHNA, CDR2 SNTAGT. The CDR3: CASSDIAGDTNEQFF. CDR3 in DNA: TGTGCCAGCAGTGACATAGCGGGGGATACAAATGAGCAGTTCTTC.

The rearrangement joins TRBV6-5 to TRBJ1-5; D is unclear. Trimming removed 5 bases from V and 2 bases from J, with 7 bases in between. This CDR3 has 13 amino acids. Germline V gene lookup returns CDR1 MNHEY and CDR2 SVGAGI. CDR3 sequence: CASSPGGNQPQHF. CDR3 nucleotides: TGTGCCAGCAGTCCTGGGGGCAATCAGCCCCAGCATTTT.